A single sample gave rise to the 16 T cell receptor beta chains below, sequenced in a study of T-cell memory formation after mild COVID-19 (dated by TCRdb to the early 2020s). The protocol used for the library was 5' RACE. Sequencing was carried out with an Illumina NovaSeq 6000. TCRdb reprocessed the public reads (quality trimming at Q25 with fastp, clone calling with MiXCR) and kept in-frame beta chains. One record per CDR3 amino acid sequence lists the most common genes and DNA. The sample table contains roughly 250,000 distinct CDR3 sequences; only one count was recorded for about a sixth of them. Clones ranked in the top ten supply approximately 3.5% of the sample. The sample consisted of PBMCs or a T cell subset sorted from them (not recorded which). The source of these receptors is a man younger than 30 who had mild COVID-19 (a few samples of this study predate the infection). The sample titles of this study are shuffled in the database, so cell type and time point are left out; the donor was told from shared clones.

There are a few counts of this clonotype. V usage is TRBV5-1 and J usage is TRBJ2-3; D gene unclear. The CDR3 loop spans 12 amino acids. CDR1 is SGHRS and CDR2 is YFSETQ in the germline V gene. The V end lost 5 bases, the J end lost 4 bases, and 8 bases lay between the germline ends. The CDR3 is CASSYPADTQYF. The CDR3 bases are TGCGCCAGCAGTTACCCGGCAGATACGCAGTATTTT.

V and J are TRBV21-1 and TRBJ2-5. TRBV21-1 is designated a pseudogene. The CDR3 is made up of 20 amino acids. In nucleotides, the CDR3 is TGTGCCAGCAGCAAAGCGCTTCGGCAGGTCCGCAGACGATCCCAAGAGACCCAGTACTTC. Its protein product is CASSKALRQVRRRSQETQYF.

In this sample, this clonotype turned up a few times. CDR3 amino acids: CASSRGLAGGAKNIQYF. The CDR3 region has the DNA TGCGCCAGCAGCCGCGGACTAGCGGGGGGGGCCAAAAACATTCAGTACTTC. This chain joins TRBV4-1 and TRBJ2-4; 15 bases match TRBD2. Germline V gives CDR1 MGHRA, CDR2 YSYEKL. With V trimmed by 4 bases and J by 1 base, 2 bases remained unmatched. The CDR3 contains 17 residues.

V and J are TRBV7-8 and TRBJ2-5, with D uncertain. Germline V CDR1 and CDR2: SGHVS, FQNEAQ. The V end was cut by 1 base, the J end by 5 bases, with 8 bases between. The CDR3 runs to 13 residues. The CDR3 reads CASSLGAVETQYF. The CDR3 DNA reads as TGTGCCAGCAGCTTAGGGGCAGTGGAGACCCAGTACTTC.

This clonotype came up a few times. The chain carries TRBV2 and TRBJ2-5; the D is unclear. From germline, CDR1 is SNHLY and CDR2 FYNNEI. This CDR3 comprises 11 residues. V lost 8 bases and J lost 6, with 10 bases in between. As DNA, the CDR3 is TGTGCCAGCTCGGCTGGGCAGACCCAGTACTTC. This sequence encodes CASSAGQTQYF.

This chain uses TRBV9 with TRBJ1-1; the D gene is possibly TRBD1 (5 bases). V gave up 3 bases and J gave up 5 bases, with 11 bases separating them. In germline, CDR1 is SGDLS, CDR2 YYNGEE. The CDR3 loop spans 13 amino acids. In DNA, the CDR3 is TGTGCCAGCAGCGCGGATCAGGGTACTGAAGCTTTCTTT. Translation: CASSADQGTEAFF.

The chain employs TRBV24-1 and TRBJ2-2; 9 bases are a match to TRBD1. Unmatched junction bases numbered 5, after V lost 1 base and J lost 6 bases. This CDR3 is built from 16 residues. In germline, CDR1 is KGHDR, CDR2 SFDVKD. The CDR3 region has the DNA TGTGCCACCAGTGATTTCGGGACAGGGTACCCCGGGGAGCTGTTTTTT. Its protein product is CATSDFGTGYPGELFF.

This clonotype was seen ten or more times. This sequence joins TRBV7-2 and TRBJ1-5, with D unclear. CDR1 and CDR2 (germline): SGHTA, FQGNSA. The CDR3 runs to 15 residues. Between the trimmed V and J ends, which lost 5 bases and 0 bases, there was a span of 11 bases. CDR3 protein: CASSPRGYSNQPQHF. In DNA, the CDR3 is TGTGCCAGCAGCCCCAGAGGATATAGCAATCAGCCCCAGCATTTT.

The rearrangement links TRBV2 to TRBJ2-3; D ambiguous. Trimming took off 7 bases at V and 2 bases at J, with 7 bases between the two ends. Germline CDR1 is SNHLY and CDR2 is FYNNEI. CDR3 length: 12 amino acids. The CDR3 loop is CASTAYTDTQYF. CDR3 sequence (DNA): TGTGCCAGCACTGCTTACACAGATACGCAGTATTTT.

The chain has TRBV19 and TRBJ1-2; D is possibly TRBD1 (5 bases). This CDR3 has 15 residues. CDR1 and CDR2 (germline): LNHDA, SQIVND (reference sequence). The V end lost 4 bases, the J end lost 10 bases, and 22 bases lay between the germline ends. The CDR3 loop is CASSTPSHVRQLYTF. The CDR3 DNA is TGTGCCAGTAGTACACCGTCACACGTGCGACAGCTCTACACCTTC.

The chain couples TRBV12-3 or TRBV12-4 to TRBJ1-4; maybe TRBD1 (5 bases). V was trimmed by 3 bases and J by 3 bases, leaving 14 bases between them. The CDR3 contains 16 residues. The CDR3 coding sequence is TGTGCCAGCAGTTTCTCATTAGGGGCCTCTAATGAAAAACTGTTTTTT. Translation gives CASSFSLGASNEKLFF.

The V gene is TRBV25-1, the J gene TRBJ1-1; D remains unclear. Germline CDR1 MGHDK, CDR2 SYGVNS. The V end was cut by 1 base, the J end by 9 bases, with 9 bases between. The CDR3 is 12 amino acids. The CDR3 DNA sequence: TGTGCCAGCAGTGAATTTTGGGGTAAAGCTTTCTTT. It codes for CASSEFWGKAFF. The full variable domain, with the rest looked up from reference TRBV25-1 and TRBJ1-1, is EADIYQTPRYLVIGTGKKITLECSQTMGHDKMYWYQQDPGMELHLIHYSYGVNSTEKGDLSSESTVSRIRTEHFPLTLESARPSHTSQYLCASSEFWGKAFFGQGTRLTVV.

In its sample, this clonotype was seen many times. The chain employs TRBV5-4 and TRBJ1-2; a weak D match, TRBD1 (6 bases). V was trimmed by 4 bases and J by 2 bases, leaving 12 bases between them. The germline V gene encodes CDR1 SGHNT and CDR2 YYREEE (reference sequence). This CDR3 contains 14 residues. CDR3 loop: CASSPTGQNYGYTF. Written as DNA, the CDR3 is TGTGCCAGCAGCCCCACCGGACAGAACTATGGCTACACCTTC.

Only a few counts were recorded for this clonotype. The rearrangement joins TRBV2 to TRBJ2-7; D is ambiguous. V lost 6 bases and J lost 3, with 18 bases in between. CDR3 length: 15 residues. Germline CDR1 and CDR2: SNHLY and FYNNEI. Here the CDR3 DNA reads TGTGCCAGCAGCCCAACGGTGGGGAACTTCTACGAGCAGTACTTC. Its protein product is CASSPTVGNFYEQYF.

DNA of the CDR3: TGTGCCAGCAGCGAGATCGGGAAAGCTTTCTTT. Translation: CASSEIGKAFF. The chain carries TRBV12-3 or TRBV12-4 and TRBJ1-1; D not resolved. The CDR3 has 11 amino acids. V lost 6 bases to trimming and J lost 9 bases, with 11 bases between them.

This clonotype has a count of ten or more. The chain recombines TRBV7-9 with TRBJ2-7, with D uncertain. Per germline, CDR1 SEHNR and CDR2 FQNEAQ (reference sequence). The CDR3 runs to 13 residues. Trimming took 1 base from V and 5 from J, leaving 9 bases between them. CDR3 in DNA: TGTGCCAGCAGCTTAGATCCCAGGAACGAGCAGTACGTC. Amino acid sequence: CASSLDPRNEQYV.